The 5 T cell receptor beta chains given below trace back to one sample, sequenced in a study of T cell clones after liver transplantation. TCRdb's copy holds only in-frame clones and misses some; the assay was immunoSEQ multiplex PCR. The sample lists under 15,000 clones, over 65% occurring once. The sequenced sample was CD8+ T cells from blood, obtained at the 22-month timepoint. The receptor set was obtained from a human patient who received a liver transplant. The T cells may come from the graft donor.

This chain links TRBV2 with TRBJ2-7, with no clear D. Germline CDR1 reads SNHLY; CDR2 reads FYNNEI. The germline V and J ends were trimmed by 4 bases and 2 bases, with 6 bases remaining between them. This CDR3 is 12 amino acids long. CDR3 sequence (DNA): TGTGCCAGCAGTGCGGATACCTACGAGCAGTACTTC. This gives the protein CASSADTYEQYF.

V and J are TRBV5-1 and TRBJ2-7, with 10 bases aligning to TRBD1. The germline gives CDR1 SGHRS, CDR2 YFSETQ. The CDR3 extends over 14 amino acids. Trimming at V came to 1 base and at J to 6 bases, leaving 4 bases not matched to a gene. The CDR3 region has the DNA TGCGCCAGCAGCTTGCTCGGGACAGGGGCCGAGCAGTACTTC. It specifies CASSLLGTGAEQYF.

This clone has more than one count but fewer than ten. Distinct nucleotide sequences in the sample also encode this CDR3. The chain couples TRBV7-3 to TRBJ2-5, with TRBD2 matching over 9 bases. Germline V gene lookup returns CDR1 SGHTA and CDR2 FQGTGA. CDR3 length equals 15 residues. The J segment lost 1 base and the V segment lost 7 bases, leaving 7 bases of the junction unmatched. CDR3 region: CASTLTSGIQETQYF. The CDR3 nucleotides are TGTGCCAGCACCTTGACTAGCGGTATCCAAGAGACCCAGTACTTC.

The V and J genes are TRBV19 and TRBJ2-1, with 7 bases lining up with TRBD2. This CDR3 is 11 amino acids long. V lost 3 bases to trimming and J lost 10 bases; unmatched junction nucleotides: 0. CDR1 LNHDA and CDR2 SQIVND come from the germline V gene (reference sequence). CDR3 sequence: CASSMGLEQFF. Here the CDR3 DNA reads TGTGCCAGTAGTATGGGACTAGAGCAGTTCTTC.

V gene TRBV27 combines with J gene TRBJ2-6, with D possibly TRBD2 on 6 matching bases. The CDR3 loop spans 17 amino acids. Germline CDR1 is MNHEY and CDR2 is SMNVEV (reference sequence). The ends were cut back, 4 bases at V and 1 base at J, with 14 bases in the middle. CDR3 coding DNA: TGTGCCAGCAGTTCGCGGGACGGTGGGTCTGGGGCCAACGTCCTGACTTTC. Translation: CASSSRDGGSGANVLTF.